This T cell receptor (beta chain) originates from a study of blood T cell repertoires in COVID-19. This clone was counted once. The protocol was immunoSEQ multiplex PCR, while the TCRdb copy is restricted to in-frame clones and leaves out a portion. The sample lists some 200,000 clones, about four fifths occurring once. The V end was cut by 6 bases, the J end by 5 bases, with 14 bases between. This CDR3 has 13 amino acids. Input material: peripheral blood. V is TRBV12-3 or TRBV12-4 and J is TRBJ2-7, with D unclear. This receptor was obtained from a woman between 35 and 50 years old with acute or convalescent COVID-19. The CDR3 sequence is CASSFAAANEQYF. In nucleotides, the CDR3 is TGTGCCAGCAGCTTCGCGGCGGCAAACGAGCAGTACTTC.